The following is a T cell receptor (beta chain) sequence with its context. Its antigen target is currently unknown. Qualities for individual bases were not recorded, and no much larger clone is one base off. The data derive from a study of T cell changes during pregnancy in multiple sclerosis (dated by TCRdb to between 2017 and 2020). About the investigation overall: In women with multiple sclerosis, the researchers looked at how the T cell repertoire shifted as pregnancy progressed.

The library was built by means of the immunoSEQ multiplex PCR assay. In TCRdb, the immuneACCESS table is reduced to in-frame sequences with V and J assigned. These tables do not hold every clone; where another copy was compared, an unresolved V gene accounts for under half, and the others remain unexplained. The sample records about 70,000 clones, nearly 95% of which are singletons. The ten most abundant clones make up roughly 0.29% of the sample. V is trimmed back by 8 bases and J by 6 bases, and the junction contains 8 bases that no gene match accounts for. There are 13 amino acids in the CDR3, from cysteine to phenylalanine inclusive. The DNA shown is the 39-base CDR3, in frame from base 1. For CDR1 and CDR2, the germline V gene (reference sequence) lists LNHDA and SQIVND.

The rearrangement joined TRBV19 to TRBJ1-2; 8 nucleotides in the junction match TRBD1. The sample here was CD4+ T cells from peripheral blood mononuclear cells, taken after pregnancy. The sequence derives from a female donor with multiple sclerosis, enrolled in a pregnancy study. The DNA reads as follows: TGTGCCAGTGAGGACAGGGCGGTAGATGGCTACACCTTC. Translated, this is CASEDRAVDGYTF.